The clone carrying this T cell receptor beta chain appeared once. The sample is drawn from a study of T cell changes during pregnancy in multiple sclerosis. TCRdb keeps only in-frame clones here, not all; method: immunoSEQ multiplex PCR. The sample lists tens of thousands of clones, 86% seen once, with more than 0.9% in the top ten. Germline trimming cut 5 bases from V and 0 bases from J; bases unmatched to any gene: 11. The V gene's germline CDR1 is SGHTA and CDR2 FQGTGA. The CDR3 is 17 amino acids. The sequence was obtained from a female donor in good health, enrolled as a control in a pregnancy study. V and J are TRBV7-3 and TRBJ2-3, with TRBD2 matching over 7 bases. The material sequenced was CD4+ T cells from peripheral blood mononuclear cells, taken in the first trimester of pregnancy. CDR3 DNA sequence: TGTGCCAGCAGCCCAACGACTAGCCCAAGGAGCACAGATACGCAGTATTTT. This gives the protein CASSPTTSPRSTDTQYF.